These 11 T cell receptor beta chains came from one sample sequenced in a study of blood T cell repertoires in COVID-19. TCRdb's copy holds only in-frame clones and misses some; the assay was immunoSEQ multiplex PCR. The repertoire holds some 140,000 clones, around 83% seen once, with 3% in the top ten. Sequencing was performed on peripheral blood. The receptors were sampled from a woman at least 80 years old with acute or convalescent COVID-19.

The CDR3 nucleotides are TGTGCCAGCAGTCTCGCTAGCGGGGGGCCTGAAGAGACCCAGTACTTC. Protein sequence: CASSLASGGPEETQYF. The rearrangement links TRBV27 to TRBJ2-5; 11 nucleotides agree with TRBD2. V was clipped by 5 bases and J by 3 bases; unmatched bases: 8. This CDR3 comprises 16 residues. Germline V CDR1 and CDR2: MNHEY, SMNVEV (reference sequence).

The chain combines TRBV7-2 with TRBJ2-7; 7 positions agree with TRBD2. There are 17 residues in the CDR3. With V trimmed by 8 bases and J by 5 bases, 21 bases remained unmatched. The V gene's germline CDR1 is SGHTA and CDR2 FQGNSA. The CDR3 region is CASVGMGGGGVRDEQYF. In DNA, the CDR3 is TGTGCCAGCGTGGGCATGGGGGGGGGTGGAGTTCGCGACGAGCAGTACTTC.

The chain joins TRBV19 to TRBJ1-1; D gene unclear. The germline CDR1 and CDR2 sequences are LNHDA and SQIVND (reference sequence). V lost 10 bases to trimming and J lost 0 bases, with 12 bases between them. The length of the CDR3 is 13 residues. CDR3: CAITRGLNTEAFF. The CDR3 region has the DNA TGTGCCATTACCCGGGGTTTGAACACTGAAGCTTTCTTT.

The chain carries TRBV5-6 and TRBJ2-2; 9 bases align to TRBD1. The ends lost 3 bases at V and 7 bases at J; junction bases unmatched: 7. Germline assignment: CDR1 SGHDT and CDR2 YYEEEE. This CDR3 region has 15 residues. The DNA for the CDR3 is TGTGCCAGCAGCTGGGGGACAGGGAGGATCGGGGAGCTGTTTTTT. Translating gives CASSWGTGRIGELFF.

The CDR3 nucleotides are TGTGCCAGCACCCCCGGCCAGGAAGTAGAGACCCAGTACTTC. Translation gives CASTPGQEVETQYF. V gene TRBV7-9 combines with J gene TRBJ2-5; D unresolved. V lost 7 bases and J 4 bases, leaving 16 bases between the germline ends. The CDR3 covers 14 residues. CDR1 is SEHNR and CDR2 is FQNEAQ in the germline V gene (reference sequence).

The gene calls are TRBV5-1 and TRBJ1-2; maybe TRBD1 (6 bases). V dropped 4 bases and J dropped 11 bases, with 24 bases sitting between them. CDR1 is SGHRS and CDR2 is YFSETQ in the germline V gene. The CDR3 totals 15 residues. The CDR3 region is CASSPDLGGTTEYTF. The CDR3 region has the DNA TGCGCCAGCAGCCCCGATTTGGGAGGGACAACAGAGTACACCTTC.

The sample holds one count of this clone. The chain is built from TRBV5-1 and TRBJ1-2; D not certain. V shed 0 bases and J shed 4 bases, with 13 bases lying between them. There are 15 residues in the CDR3. Germline V CDR1 and CDR2: SGHRS, YFSETQ. CDR3 amino acids: CASSLVGGGSYGYTF. CDR3 bases: TGCGCCAGCAGCTTGGTTGGAGGAGGAAGCTATGGCTACACCTTC.

This clone has more than one count but fewer than ten. This sequence joins TRBV7-9 and TRBJ1-2; D is ambiguous. V gave up 1 base and J gave up 0 bases, with 15 bases separating them. From germline, CDR1 is SEHNR and CDR2 FQNEAQ (reference sequence). CDR3 length: 17 residues. CDR3 sequence: CASSLGLGLGANYGYTF. Written as DNA, the CDR3 is TGTGCCAGCAGCTTAGGATTAGGTCTGGGAGCTAACTATGGCTACACCTTC. The variable domain in full, completed from reference TRBV7-9 and TRBJ1-2, reads DTGVSQNPRHKITKRGQNVTFRCDPISEHNRLYWYRQTLGQGPEFLTYFQNEAQLEKSRLLSDRFSAERPKGSFSTLEIQRTEQGDSAMYLCASSLGLGLGANYGYTFGSGTRLTVV.

The V and J genes are TRBV7-3 and TRBJ2-1, with D tentatively TRBD2 (7 bases). In germline, CDR1 is SGHTA, CDR2 FQGTGA. The CDR3 sequence is 17 residues long. Trimming stripped 5 bases from V and 3 bases from J, with 20 bases between. The CDR3 sequence: CASSHGQGGALYNEQFF. In nucleotides, the CDR3 is TGTGCCAGCAGCCATGGGCAAGGGGGGGCTCTCTACAATGAGCAGTTCTTC.

The chain recombines TRBV19 with TRBJ1-1; D might be TRBD1 (5 bases). CDR1 and CDR2 (germline): LNHDA, SQIVND (reference sequence). CDR3 size: 13 residues. V was trimmed by 7 bases and J by 3 bases, leaving 12 bases between them. CDR3 amino acids: CASKLGQHTEAFF. DNA of the CDR3: TGTGCCAGTAAGTTAGGACAACACACTGAAGCTTTCTTT.

The chain uses TRBV3-1 (or the pseudogene TRBV3-2) and TRBJ1-3; tentatively, D is TRBD1 (6 bases). V lost 3 bases, J lost 1 base, and 10 bases lay in between. CDR1 and CDR2 (germline): LGHDT, YNNKEL (reference sequence). The CDR3 runs 15 residues. CDR3 sequence: CASSQAGESGNTIYF. CDR3 nucleotides: TGTGCCAGCAGCCAGGCAGGGGAATCTGGAAACACCATATATTTT.